This entry lists 30 T cell receptor beta chains sequenced from one sample in a study of low-dose radiotherapy and immunotherapy resistance in tumors. TRAV- and TRBV-specific primers primed first-strand cDNA, covering alpha and beta chains. A roughly 19-cycle PCR with a constant-region primer and V-primer adapter amplified TCRs. TCRdb re-derived calls from the reads in MiXCR, one entry per CDR3 protein. This sample has around 9,800 distinct CDR3 sequences; around 72% occur once, and the top ten carry over 1.1%. All receptors come from a human donor with advanced metastatic prostate, ovarian, gallbladder or colorectal cancer (not recorded which). This table probably holds off-target reads from a library built for another chain.

This chain links TRBV21-1 with TRBJ1-1; the tabulated D call, TRBD1, remains unverified against the DNA. TRBV21-1 is flagged as a pseudogene. The CDR3 runs 20 residues. The chain's CDR3 is CASSKGVSPGTGKIVDEAFF. As DNA, the CDR3 is TGTGCCAGCAGCAAAGGAGTTTCACCCGGGACAGGGAAGATAGTCGATGAAGCTTTCTTT.

V is TRBV5-1 and J is TRBJ2-1, with 8 bases identical to TRBD2. Trimming at V came to 3 bases and at J to 5 bases, leaving 7 bases not matched to a gene. Germline CDR1 is SGHRS and CDR2 is YFSETQ. The CDR3 covers 15 residues. CDR3 in DNA: TGCGCCAGCAGCTCCGGGAGGGCTCGGAACAATGAGCAGTTCTTC. It yields the protein CASSSGRARNNEQFF. The full variable domain, completed using reference TRBV5-1 and TRBJ2-1, is KAGVTQTPRYLIKTRGQQVTLSCSPISGHRSVSWYQQTPGQGLQFLFEYFSETQRNKGNFPGRFSGRQFSNSRSEMNVSTLELGDSALYLCASSSGRARNNEQFFGPGTRLTVL.

This chain connects TRBV20-1 to TRBJ2-1, with D tentatively TRBD1 (5 bases). The CDR3 is 11 residues long. The germline V and J ends were trimmed by 3 bases and 10 bases, with 10 bases remaining between them. Looked up from germline, CDR1 is DFQATT and CDR2 is SNEGSKA (reference sequence). CDR3 in amino acids: CSASGASEQFF. The CDR3 DNA reads as TGCAGTGCTAGTGGGGCATCCGAGCAGTTCTTC.

The chain links TRBV28 to TRBJ2-6; a weak D match, TRBD1 (6 bases). Germline values: CDR1 MDHEN, CDR2 SYDVKM. V was trimmed by 8 bases and J by 1 base, leaving 9 bases between them. The CDR3 runs to 14 residues. CDR3: CASLTGSGANVLTF. CDR3 DNA: TGTGCCAGCCTAACAGGGTCTGGGGCCAACGTCCTGACTTTC.

The J gene is TRBJ2-5, the V gene TRBV7-2; tentative D call: TRBD2 (5 bases). Per the germline V gene, CDR1 is SGHTA and CDR2 is FQGNSA. Trimming took off 5 bases at V and 5 bases at J, with 21 bases between the two ends. The CDR3 has 16 residues. CDR3 sequence (DNA): TGTGCCAGCAGCCAACAGCCGGCGGGTCGGTGGGAGACCCAGTACTTC. This gives the protein CASSQQPAGRWETQYF.

The V and J genes are TRBV5-6 and TRBJ2-5; TRBD2 matches 8 bases. After removal of 2 bases from V and 5 bases from J, the junction contained 8 bases not matched to a gene. The CDR3 runs to 15 residues. Germline loops: CDR1 SGHDT, CDR2 YYEEEE. CDR3 protein: CASSFAWSGGETQYF. CDR3 DNA: TGTGCCAGCAGCTTCGCGTGGTCGGGGGGGGAGACCCAGTACTTC. The full variable domain, its missing parts supplied by reference TRBV5-6 and TRBJ2-5, is DAGVTQSPTHLIKTRGQQVTLRCSPKSGHDTVSWYQQALGQGPQFIFQYYEEEERQRGNFPDRFSGHQFPNYSSELNVNALLLGDSALYLCASSFAWSGGETQYFGPGTRLLVL.

The CDR3 protein is CASSFSPRDQETQYF. DNA for the CDR3: TGTGCCAGCAGCTTCTCGCCGCGGGACCAAGAGACCCAGTACTTC. The chain uses TRBV5-6 and TRBJ2-5; possible D gene TRBD2, 5 bases. Looked up from germline, CDR1 is SGHDT and CDR2 is YYEEEE. The germline V and J ends were trimmed by 2 bases and 0 bases, with 11 bases remaining between them. This CDR3 region has 15 residues.

This clonotype appeared a single time. V and J are TRBV7-9 and TRBJ2-5, with TRBD1 identical over 9 bases. Germline CDR1 and CDR2: SEHNR and FQNEAQ (reference sequence). V dropped 5 bases and J dropped 5; count of bases not matched to a gene: 6. The length of the CDR3 is 14 residues. CDR3 nucleotides: TGTGCCAGCAGCACAACAGGGGGCCGGGAGACCCAGTACTTC. This sequence encodes CASSTTGGRETQYF.

The genes are TRBV28 and TRBJ2-1, with 8 bases identical to TRBD2. Germline CDR1 and CDR2: MDHEN and SYDVKM. The CDR3 sequence is 15 residues long. Losses at the gene ends were 5 bases for V and 6 bases for J; bases not matched to a gene: 9. The CDR3 sequence is CASSLGTRQSNEQFF. DNA of the CDR3: TGTGCCAGCAGTCTAGGGACTAGGCAAAGCAATGAGCAGTTCTTC.

This clonotype was seen just once. CDR3 in amino acids: CSARDTDRGSSYNSPLHF. The CDR3 DNA follows: TGCAGTGCTAGAGATACGGACAGGGGGAGCTCCTATAATTCACCCCTCCACTTT. The genes are TRBV20-1 and TRBJ1-6; TRBD1 matches 10 bases. The CDR3 has 18 amino acids. Germline trimming cut 0 bases from V and 0 bases from J; bases unmatched to any gene: 5. Per the germline V gene, CDR1 is DFQATT and CDR2 is SNEGSKA (reference sequence).

A word on this clonotype: One junction end does not reproduce the germline sequence, and a read error may be involved. J is TRBJ1-1 and V is TRBV2, with D hard to call. The V gene's germline CDR1 is SNHLY and CDR2 FYNNEI. This CDR3 spans 13 amino acids. The CDR3 bases are TGTGCCAGCAGGGAAGGAGCGAACACTGAAGCTTTCTTT. The encoded protein is CASREGANTEAFF.

V gene TRBV20-1 combines with J gene TRBJ2-1; D is undetermined. Per the germline V gene, CDR1 is DFQATT and CDR2 is SNEGSKA (reference sequence). The germline V and J ends were trimmed by 0 bases and 9 bases, with 12 bases remaining between them. The CDR3 extends over 13 amino acids. Here the CDR3 reads CSARELSVREQFF. In nucleotides, the CDR3 is TGCAGTGCTAGAGAGTTATCGGTCCGTGAGCAGTTCTTC.

V gene TRBV9 combines with J gene TRBJ2-1, with TRBD2 as a possible D gene (5 bases). This CDR3 contains 14 residues. Germline CDR1 SGDLS, CDR2 YYNGEE. Trimming took 5 bases from V and 8 from J, leaving 17 bases between them. The CDR3 loop is CASRGGSEVDEQFF. The DNA for the CDR3 is TGTGCCAGCAGGGGTGGGTCGGAGGTCGATGAGCAGTTCTTC.

This CDR3 reads CASSVGSGGPTGELFF. Written as DNA, the CDR3 is TGTGCCAGCAGCGTAGGATCGGGAGGGCCTACCGGGGAGCTGTTTTTT. The gene calls are TRBV9 and TRBJ2-2, with 8 bases that match TRBD2. Trimming cost V 0 bases and J 5 bases; bases outside gene matches: 6. This CDR3 spans 16 amino acids. CDR1 and CDR2 (germline): SGDLS, YYNGEE.

This clonotype was observed a few times. The chain carries TRBV28 and TRBJ2-2, with 7 bases identical to TRBD2. J lost 1 base, V lost 7 bases, and 6 bases had no gene match. Germline-derived CDR1 and CDR2 are MDHEN and SYDVKM. The CDR3 sequence is 15 residues long. CDR3 amino acids: CASNGGGLNTGELFF. The CDR3 nucleotides are TGTGCCAGCAATGGCGGGGGTCTGAACACCGGGGAGCTGTTTTTT.

This rearrangement joins TRBV5-1 to TRBJ2-1; D gene uncertain. This CDR3 region has 15 residues. Per germline, CDR1 SGHRS and CDR2 YFSETQ. Trimming shortened V by 0 bases and J by 7 bases, and 14 bases separated the two germline ends. The CDR3 loop reads CASSLEPGRRNEQFF. The CDR3, as DNA: TGCGCCAGCAGCTTGGAGCCGGGCCGGCGGAATGAGCAGTTCTTC. Together with reference TRBV5-1 and TRBJ2-1, the CDR3 gives the full variable domain: KAGVTQTPRYLIKTRGQQVTLSCSPISGHRSVSWYQQTPGQGLQFLFEYFSETQRNKGNFPGRFSGRQFSNSRSEMNVSTLELGDSALYLCASSLEPGRRNEQFFGPGTRLTVL.

The chain is built from TRBV10-3 and TRBJ2-1, with 10 bases identical to TRBD2. This CDR3 contains 14 residues. V gave up 6 bases and J gave up 7 bases; unmatched junction bases: 6. Germline V gene lookup returns CDR1 ENHRY and CDR2 SYGVKD. CDR3 residues: CAISSGTSANEQFF. The DNA of the CDR3 is TGTGCCATCAGCTCCGGGACTAGCGCTAATGAGCAGTTCTTC.

The J gene is TRBJ2-7, the V gene TRBV18; D gene ambiguous. V was clipped by 4 bases and J by 3 bases, with 7 bases between them. Per germline, CDR1 KGHSH and CDR2 LQKENI. This CDR3 is built from 12 residues. The DNA of the CDR3 is TGTGCCAGCTCACTTCAGGACTACGAGCAGTACTTC. This codes for CASSLQDYEQYF.

The J gene is TRBJ1-5, the V gene TRBV5-1, with D unresolved. V lost 0 bases and J lost 5, with 6 bases in between. CDR3 size: 13 residues. Germline assignment: CDR1 SGHRS and CDR2 YFSETQ. CDR3 in amino acids: CASSLDGDQPQHF. CDR3 coding DNA: TGCGCCAGCAGCTTGGATGGGGATCAGCCCCAGCATTTT.

V is TRBV5-1 and J is TRBJ1-1; D not resolved. The CDR3 is made up of 12 amino acids. Germline CDR1 is SGHRS and CDR2 is YFSETQ. V lost 6 bases to trimming and J lost 0 bases, with 6 bases between them. DNA for the CDR3: TGCGCCAGCAAGGACGTGAACACTGAAGCTTTCTTT. Translation: CASKDVNTEAFF.

This clonotype was detected only once. The chain employs TRBV12-3 or TRBV12-4 and TRBJ1-4, with no clear D. The CDR3 covers 14 residues. V shed 1 base and J shed 4 bases, with 7 bases lying between them. Here the CDR3 DNA reads TGTGCCAGCAGTTTAGGCTCCATTAATGAAAAACTGTTTTTT. Translation: CASSLGSINEKLFF.

The V call is TRBV9, the J call TRBJ2-2; D is perhaps TRBD1 or TRBD2 (5 bases each). The CDR3 sequence is 15 residues long. In germline, CDR1 is SGDLS, CDR2 YYNGEE. Deletions cut 3 bases from V and 3 bases from J, with 12 bases between. The CDR3 region is CASSELGTYTGELFF. The CDR3 region has the DNA TGTGCCAGCAGCGAGCTGGGGACGTACACCGGGGAGCTGTTTTTT.

The V call is TRBV28, the J call TRBJ1-1, with a tentative D call TRBD1 (6 bases). Looked up from germline, CDR1 is MDHEN and CDR2 is SYDVKM. CDR3 length equals 13 residues. Trimming cost V 6 bases and J 1 base, with 9 bases left between them. CDR3 nucleotide sequence: TGTGCCAGCAGCCCGACAGGGAACACTGAAGCTTTCTTT. Its translation is CASSPTGNTEAFF.

This clonotype was counted only a few times. V usage is TRBV5-1 and J usage is TRBJ2-1; D is perhaps TRBD1 or TRBD2 (5 bases each). In germline, CDR1 is SGHRS, CDR2 YFSETQ. V was clipped by 4 bases and J by 6 bases, with 14 bases between them. This CDR3 spans 14 amino acids. CDR3 protein: CASSPRGDSNEQFF. CDR3 nucleotide sequence: TGCGCCAGCAGCCCCCGGGGCGATTCCAATGAGCAGTTCTTC.

The gene calls are TRBV28 and TRBJ2-1; TRBD2 aligns across 8 bases. After removal of 4 bases from V and 2 bases from J, the junction contained 7 bases not matched to a gene. Looked up from germline, CDR1 is MDHEN and CDR2 is SYDVKM. The CDR3 covers 16 residues. CDR3 loop: CASSSSGSPPYNEQFF. DNA of the CDR3: TGTGCCAGCAGTTCAAGCGGGAGCCCTCCCTACAATGAGCAGTTCTTC.

The chain is built from TRBV20-1 and TRBJ2-2; D not certain. This CDR3 region has 14 residues. Trimming removed 0 bases at V and 5 bases at J, with 10 bases between. Germline V gene data show CDR1 as DFQATT and CDR2 as SNEGSKA (reference sequence). CDR3 amino acids: CSARESLTTGELFF. CDR3 in DNA: TGCAGTGCTAGAGAGTCCCTAACGACCGGGGAGCTGTTTTTT.

The chain uses TRBV20-1 and TRBJ1-5, with D hard to call. CDR1 and CDR2 (germline): DFQATT, SNEGSKA (reference sequence). The CDR3 covers 16 residues. V lost 7 bases to trimming and J lost 3 bases, with 22 bases between them. The CDR3 DNA reads as TGCAGTGTTGGTGGGGAGGGCGGAATCTTCAATCAGCCCCAGCATTTT. This codes for CSVGGEGGIFNQPQHF.

The gene calls are TRBV9 and TRBJ1-3; possibly TRBD1 for D (5 bases). CDR1 and CDR2 from the germline V gene are SGDLS and YYNGEE. This CDR3 is built from 14 residues. Trimming pared 0 bases from V and 9 bases from J, leaving 13 bases between. In nucleotides, the CDR3 is TGTGCCAGCAGCGTAGGCTCCCTCGGGGGCACCATATATTTT. The encoded protein is CASSVGSLGGTIYF.

As for this clonotype: Its ends do not fully match the called genes, so a read error is possible. The gene calls are TRBV4-1 and TRBJ2-1, with D perhaps being TRBD1 or TRBD2 (5 bases each). Germline V gene sequence: CDR1 MGHRA, CDR2 YSYEKL. The CDR3 sequence is 17 residues long. The CDR3 loop reads CTSSQDPGQSSYNEQFF. The CDR3 DNA reads TGCACCAGCAGCCAAGATCCGGGGCAGAGCTCCTACAATGAGCAGTTCTTC.

This clonotype appeared a few times. The CDR3 is CASSQDALGTDTQYF. The CDR3 DNA sequence: TGCGCCAGCAGCCAAGATGCCCTCGGCACAGATACGCAGTATTTT. V gene TRBV4-3 combines with J gene TRBJ2-3; D ambiguous. Germline lookup yields CDR1 LGHNA and CDR2 YSLEER. Trimming took off 0 bases at V and 1 base at J, with 8 bases between the two ends. CDR3 length: 15 residues.